A single sample is the source of the 32 T cell receptor beta chains below, sequenced in a study of blood T cell repertoires in COVID-19. Here immunoSEQ multiplex PCR was the method, and the copy in TCRdb shows in-frame clones only, minus some. The table lists fewer than 500,000 clones, about 87% of them singletons. Specimen: PBMCs or T cells enriched from blood (not recorded which). The receptors derive from a man aged 30 to 45 who had recovered from COVID-19.

The genes are TRBV19 and TRBJ1-5; weak D call: TRBD1 (5 bases). Germline V gene lookup returns CDR1 LNHDA and CDR2 SQIVND (reference sequence). V was clipped by 3 bases and J by 4 bases, with 10 bases between them. The CDR3 sequence is 14 residues long. The CDR3 DNA follows: TGTGCCAGTAGTATGCGGGGGGAGAATCAGCCCCAGCATTTT. Encoded protein: CASSMRGENQPQHF. Full variable domain (outside the CDR3, taken from reference TRBV19 and TRBJ1-5): DGGITQSPKYLFRKEGQNVTLSCEQNLNHDAMYWYRQDPGQGLRLIYYSQIVNDFQKGDIAEGYSVSREKKESFPLTVTSAQKNPTAFYLCASSMRGENQPQHFGDGTRLSIL.

V gene TRBV5-1 combines with J gene TRBJ2-5; 7 bases map to TRBD1. This CDR3 comprises 14 residues. Germline V gene lookup returns CDR1 SGHRS and CDR2 YFSETQ. The junction had 8 bases not matched to a gene; V was cut back by 4 bases and J by 5 bases. The CDR3 sequence: CASSDREPRETQYF. The CDR3 coding sequence is TGCGCCAGCAGCGACAGGGAACCTAGGGAGACCCAGTACTTC.

The J gene is TRBJ1-1, the V gene TRBV11-2; no reliable D call. The CDR3 length is 15 residues. The germline V gene has CDR1 SGHAT and CDR2 FQNNGV. The V gene lost 5 bases and the J gene lost 4 bases, with 17 bases spanning the gap. The chain's CDR3 is CASSDDRGGGTEAFF. In DNA, the CDR3 is TGTGCCAGCAGCGACGACCGGGGAGGAGGCACTGAAGCTTTCTTT.

J is TRBJ1-6 and V is TRBV6-1; the D is unclear. CDR3 length equals 15 residues. V was clipped by 2 bases and J by 10 bases, with 15 bases between them. Germline assignment: CDR1 MNHNS and CDR2 SASEGT. CDR3 nucleotides: TGTGCCAGCAGTGAAAAGGGAAGCCCGGGGTCACCCCTCCACTTT. Protein product: CASSEKGSPGSPLHF.

The genes are TRBV30 and TRBJ1-1; TRBD1 matches at 8 bases. The ends lost 3 bases at V and 3 bases at J; junction bases unmatched: 3. Germline assignment: CDR1 GTSNPN and CDR2 SVGIG (reference sequence). The CDR3 length is 13 residues. The CDR3 region has the DNA TGTGCCTGGAGGCAGGGGGCGCACACTGAAGCTTTCTTT. Translated, it gives CAWRQGAHTEAFF.

The chain uses TRBV30 and TRBJ1-1; D ambiguous. Trimming cost V 4 bases and J 5 bases, with 14 bases left between them. In germline, CDR1 is GTSNPN, CDR2 SVGIG (reference sequence). The CDR3 totals 13 residues. CDR3 coding DNA: TGTGCCTGGATTTTTCATTATGAGACTGAAGCTTTCTTT. Translating it yields CAWIFHYETEAFF.

The genes are TRBV4-3 and TRBJ1-1; D is ambiguous. This CDR3 is 13 amino acids long. The germline CDR1 and CDR2 sequences are LGHNA and YSLEER. Between the trimmed V and J ends, which lost 4 bases and 7 bases, there was a span of 13 bases. In nucleotides, the CDR3 is TGCGCCAGCAGCCCCCTGGTCGGTCTTGAAGCTTTCTTT. This sequence encodes CASSPLVGLEAFF.

As for this clone: Different DNA sequences within this sample yield the same CDR3. The V call is TRBV4-3, the J call TRBJ1-2; 9 bases map to TRBD1. Trimming at V came to 3 bases and at J to 6 bases, leaving 2 bases not matched to a gene. CDR1 LGHNA and CDR2 YSLEER come from the germline V gene. The length of the CDR3 is 13 residues. The CDR3 sequence is CASSQGTGNGYTF. The DNA for the CDR3 is TGCGCCAGCAGCCAGGGGACAGGGAATGGCTACACCTTC.

The chain recombines TRBV7-2 with TRBJ1-2, with D uncertain. The germline V gene has CDR1 SGHTA and CDR2 FQGNSA. This CDR3 contains 15 residues. With 0 bases removed from V and 2 bases from J, the gap between germline ends came to 10 bases. CDR3: CASSLAPGSNYGYTF. CDR3 nucleotides: TGTGCCAGCAGCTTAGCTCCGGGATCAAACTATGGCTACACCTTC.

V is TRBV6-5 and J is TRBJ1-5, with 7 bases matching TRBD1. The length of the CDR3 is 15 residues. Trimming took 6 bases from V and 4 from J; bases not matched to a gene: 9. Germline CDR1 reads MNHEY; CDR2 reads SVGAGI. The DNA of the CDR3 is TGTGCCAGCAGCAACACAGGGGCAGGGAATCAGCCCCAGCATTTT. Its translation is CASSNTGAGNQPQHF.

The chain uses TRBV5-1 and TRBJ2-7; 8 nucleotides match TRBD1. CDR3 length equals 15 residues. Losses at the gene ends were 4 bases for V and 4 bases for J; bases not matched to a gene: 10. Germline V gene sequence: CDR1 SGHRS, CDR2 YFSETQ. The CDR3 protein is CASSRDRGSVYEQYF. The CDR3, as DNA: TGCGCCAGCAGCCGCGACAGGGGTTCAGTGTACGAGCAGTACTTC.

The CDR3 DNA reads as TGCGCCAGCAGCCAAGGGGACAGAGAAAGAAACTATGGCTACACCTTC. Residues: CASSQGDRERNYGYTF. The rearrangement joins TRBV4-3 to TRBJ1-2, with 7 bases identical to TRBD1. V lost 1 base to trimming and J lost 2 bases; unmatched junction nucleotides: 7. Germline V gives CDR1 LGHNA, CDR2 YSLEER. This CDR3 has 16 residues.

V is TRBV7-2 and J is TRBJ1-2; TRBD1 might be the D (5 bases). V lost 4 bases and J 8 bases, leaving 17 bases between the germline ends. CDR1 and CDR2 from the germline V gene are SGHTA and FQGNSA. CDR3 size: 14 residues. CDR3 residues: CASSSGRGHGGYTF. The CDR3 DNA reads as TGTGCCAGCAGCTCGGGGCGGGGCCATGGAGGCTACACCTTC.

Points on this clone: The junction and the germline gene differ at one end; a read error may be behind it. V gene TRBV7-7 combines with J gene TRBJ1-3; D might be TRBD1 (5 bases). This CDR3 is 14 amino acids long. Germline-derived CDR1 and CDR2 are SSHAT and FNYEAQ (reference sequence). The CDR3 loop reads CASSLDSSGNTIYF. CDR3 bases: TGTGCTAGCAGCCTTGACAGCTCTGGAAACACCATATATTTT.

This chain joins TRBV4-2 and TRBJ2-3; 11 positions agree with TRBD2. The CDR3 is made up of 18 amino acids. After removal of 3 bases from V and 5 bases from J, the junction contained 13 bases not matched to a gene. Germline loops: CDR1 LGHNA, CDR2 YNFKEQ. The CDR3 is CASSHAATLAGGKDTQYF. The CDR3 DNA reads as TGTGCCAGCAGCCACGCCGCTACTTTAGCGGGGGGGAAAGATACGCAGTATTTT.

The J gene is TRBJ1-4, the V gene TRBV6-5; weak D call: TRBD1 (6 bases). V lost 5 bases, J lost 8 bases, and 15 bases lay in between. The CDR3 is 14 amino acids. CDR1 is MNHEY and CDR2 is SVGAGI in the germline V gene. In nucleotides, the CDR3 is TGTGCCAGCAGTATCACAGGGAGACGGGAAAAACTGTTTTTT. Translating it yields CASSITGRREKLFF.

The chain joins TRBV5-1 to TRBJ1-5; D not resolved. V gave up 4 bases and J gave up 0 bases, with 11 bases separating them. The CDR3 length is 15 residues. CDR1 SGHRS and CDR2 YFSETQ come from the germline V gene. The CDR3 nucleotides read TGCGCCAGCAGCCCCGTCGCGGATAGCAATCAGCCCCAGCATTTT. This codes for CASSPVADSNQPQHF.

This clone was picked up a small number of times. This chain joins TRBV19 and TRBJ1-4; D uncertain. The CDR3 covers 13 residues. V was clipped by 7 bases and J by 0 bases, with 6 bases between them. Per the germline V gene, CDR1 is LNHDA and CDR2 is SQIVND (reference sequence). As DNA, the CDR3 is TGTGCCAGTACCGGTACAACTAATGAAAAACTGTTTTTT. The encoded protein is CASTGTTNEKLFF.

A note on this clone: A single base separates this from a much larger clone, so it may be a read error. The J gene is TRBJ1-3, the V gene TRBV5-1; 7 bases agree with TRBD1. Germline CDR1 and CDR2: SGHRS and YFSETQ. Trimming cost V 4 bases and J 4 bases; bases outside gene matches: 11. The CDR3 runs to 16 residues. The DNA for the CDR3 is TGCGCCAGCAGCAAAACGCGACAGGGTTCCGGAAACACCATATATTTT. It encodes CASSKTRQGSGNTIYF.

A single count supports this clone. V gene TRBV7-9 combines with J gene TRBJ2-4, with TRBD2 identical over 9 bases. Germline V gives CDR1 SEHNR, CDR2 FQNEAQ (reference sequence). Losses at the gene ends were 1 base for V and 5 bases for J; bases not matched to a gene: 3. The CDR3 has 15 residues. CDR3 loop: CASSLVASGENIQYF. CDR3 coding DNA: TGTGCCAGCAGCTTAGTCGCTAGCGGGGAAAACATTCAGTACTTC.

The chain couples TRBV19 to TRBJ2-1; D possibly corresponds to TRBD2 (6 bases). Germline V CDR1 and CDR2: LNHDA, SQIVND (reference sequence). The V end lost 4 bases, the J end lost 1 base, and 11 bases lay between the germline ends. The CDR3 covers 15 residues. The CDR3 nucleotides are TGTGCCAGTAGTACTCGGGACTCTTCCTACAATGAGCAGTTCTTC. Residues: CASSTRDSSYNEQFF.

The V and J genes are TRBV19 and TRBJ2-2; D is possibly TRBD2 (6 bases). The CDR3 contains 14 residues. V was pared by 9 bases and J by 1 base, with 12 bases between. Germline CDR1 reads LNHDA; CDR2 reads SQIVND (reference sequence). The CDR3 DNA reads as TGTGCCAGCCGTGGGGGGAGGAACACCGGGGAGCTGTTTTTT. Amino acid sequence: CASRGGRNTGELFF.

The rearrangement uses TRBV5-4 and TRBJ2-5; 11 positions agree with TRBD2. Germline V CDR1 and CDR2: SGHNT, YYREEE (reference sequence). This CDR3 region has 15 residues. The V gene end was trimmed by 1 base and the J gene end by 2 bases; junction bases not matched to a gene: 1. The CDR3 region has the DNA TGTGCCAGCAGCTTGCCTAGCGGGGGGCAAGAGACCCAGTACTTC. This translates into CASSLPSGGQETQYF.

The chain carries TRBV5-5 and TRBJ2-1; 7 bases fit TRBD1. The trim removed 4 bases at V and 2 bases at J, leaving 9 bases unmatched. CDR3 length: 16 residues. Per the germline V gene, CDR1 is SGHKS and CDR2 is YYEKEE (reference sequence). DNA of the CDR3: TGTGCCAGCAGCGACCTCAGGGGGTTAGCCTACAATGAGCAGTTCTTC. Protein product: CASSDLRGLAYNEQFF.

The chain is built from TRBV6-5 and TRBJ1-1; 8 bases are a match to TRBD1. J gave up 4 bases and V 6 bases, and 7 bases lay outside the gene matches. Germline assignment: CDR1 MNHEY and CDR2 SVGAGI. This CDR3 region has 14 residues. Here the CDR3 reads CASSSRDRGTEAFF. The CDR3 nucleotides are TGTGCCAGCAGCTCCCGAGACAGGGGCACTGAAGCTTTCTTT.

The V gene is TRBV10-3, the J gene TRBJ2-7; 8 positions agree with TRBD1. The germline CDR1 and CDR2 sequences are ENHRY and SYGVKD. V trimming: 6 bases; J trimming: 5 bases; junction bases outside the gene matches: 3. The CDR3 has 12 amino acids. CDR3: CAISDRGDEQYF. The CDR3 DNA is TGTGCCATCAGCGACAGGGGTGACGAGCAGTACTTC.

V gene TRBV7-9 combines with J gene TRBJ1-4; D is unclear. Trimming pared 3 bases from V and 7 bases from J, leaving 6 bases between. Germline V gene data show CDR1 as SEHNR and CDR2 as FQNEAQ (reference sequence). This CDR3 spans 12 amino acids. The CDR3 reads CASSFLSEKLFF. The CDR3 DNA reads TGTGCCAGCAGCTTCCTTAGTGAAAAACTGTTTTTT.

The chain combines TRBV6-5 with TRBJ1-5; 10 nucleotides line up with TRBD1. The J segment lost 1 base and the V segment lost 8 bases, leaving 5 bases of the junction unmatched. The CDR3 totals 15 residues. Germline values: CDR1 MNHEY, CDR2 SVGAGI. CDR3 in amino acids: CASRRQGASNQPQHF. CDR3 bases: TGTGCCAGCCGTAGACAGGGGGCAAGCAATCAGCCCCAGCATTTT.

This rearrangement joins TRBV6-4 to TRBJ1-1; 7 bases map to TRBD1. CDR3 size: 13 residues. Germline loops: CDR1 MRHNA, CDR2 SNTAGT. The ends lost 3 bases at V and 7 bases at J; junction bases unmatched: 5. The DNA for the CDR3 is TGTGCCAGCAGTGAACAGGGGTGGGGTGAAGCTTTCTTT. Protein product: CASSEQGWGEAFF.

This rearrangement joins TRBV20-1 to TRBJ1-2; TRBD1 is a possible D gene (5 bases). V was cut by 3 bases and J by 4 bases, with 9 bases left in between. CDR3 size: 12 residues. The germline gives CDR1 DFQATT, CDR2 SNEGSKA (reference sequence). CDR3 amino acids: CSASDGGYGYTF. As DNA, the CDR3 is TGCAGTGCTAGTGACGGGGGCTATGGCTACACCTTC.

This chain connects TRBV11-2 to TRBJ1-4, with 7 bases aligning to TRBD1. This CDR3 spans 16 amino acids. The trim removed 3 bases at V and 0 bases at J, leaving 4 bases unmatched. Germline values: CDR1 SGHAT, CDR2 FQNNGV. CDR3 bases: TGTGCCAGCAGCTTGGAGGGGGCTGCAACTAATGAAAAACTGTTTTTT. Its protein is CASSLEGAATNEKLFF.

This clone was detected only a few times. The chain employs TRBV19 and TRBJ1-1; 8 nucleotides line up with TRBD1. CDR3 length: 14 amino acids. Trimming cost V 3 bases and J 3 bases; bases outside gene matches: 3. CDR1 LNHDA and CDR2 SQIVND come from the germline V gene (reference sequence). For the CDR3, the DNA is TGTGCCAGTAGTATGGACAGGGCGGACACTGAAGCTTTCTTT. It yields the protein CASSMDRADTEAFF.